A single sample is the source of the 21 T cell receptor beta chains below, sequenced in a study of shared clonotypes between healthy human individuals. Assay: immunoSEQ multiplex PCR; the TCRdb copy retains only in-frame clones and omits some. The table lists about 1.5 million clones, approximately 96% of them singletons, with over 1% in the top ten. The sequencing input was naive CD4+ T cells sorted from blood. Sample subset: CD45RA+ positively selected. Receptor source: a man in his thirties or forties in good health.

This clone was detected only a few times. This chain joins TRBV19 and TRBJ2-1; D is perhaps TRBD2 (6 bases). Germline V lookup: CDR1 LNHDA, CDR2 SQIVND (reference sequence). Trimming removed 5 bases at V and 4 bases at J, with 18 bases between. The CDR3 consists of 16 residues. The CDR3 is CASSVRRGRAYNEQFF. DNA for the CDR3: TGTGCCAGTAGTGTTAGGCGGGGCAGGGCTTACAATGAGCAGTTCTTC.

CDR3 nucleotide sequence: TGTGCCAGCTCACCACCGGTCGGGGACAGTCCTATCTACGAGCAGTACTTC. Translating gives CASSPPVGDSPIYEQYF. The chain combines TRBV18 with TRBJ2-7, with 7 bases identical to TRBD1. V lost 0 bases to trimming and J lost 3 bases; unmatched junction nucleotides: 11. Germline assignment: CDR1 KGHSH and CDR2 LQKENI. This CDR3 comprises 17 residues.

The rearrangement links TRBV5-4 to TRBJ1-1; tentative D call: TRBD1 (5 bases). Trimming removed 4 bases from V and 0 bases from J, with 16 bases in between. The germline V gene encodes CDR1 SGHNT and CDR2 YYREEE (reference sequence). The CDR3 runs 16 residues. CDR3 coding DNA: TGTGCCAGCAGCAAAAATCTCCAGGGTTTGAACACTGAAGCTTTCTTT. It yields the protein CASSKNLQGLNTEAFF. Using reference TRBV5-4 and TRBJ1-1 for the parts outside the CDR3, the full variable domain is ETGVTQSPTHLIKTRGQQVTLRCSSQSGHNTVSWYQQALGQGPQFIFQYYREEENGRGNFPPRFSGLQFPNYSSELNVNALELDDSALYLCASSKNLQGLNTEAFFGQGTRLTVV.

The genes are TRBV6-5 and TRBJ2-1; the match to TRBD2 covers 11 bases. After removal of 9 bases from V and 5 bases from J, the junction contained 9 bases not matched to a gene. Germline assignment: CDR1 MNHEY and CDR2 SVGAGI. The CDR3 extends over 15 amino acids. Here the CDR3 reads CASGWTSGFHNEQFF. The CDR3 bases are TGTGCCAGTGGATGGACTAGCGGGTTCCACAATGAGCAGTTCTTC.

This chain uses TRBV2 with TRBJ1-4; D unresolved. Germline V CDR1 and CDR2: SNHLY, FYNNEI. The CDR3 is made up of 13 amino acids. Trimming took 5 bases from V and 2 from J, leaving 6 bases between them. The CDR3 coding sequence is TGTGCCAGCAGTCCCGGGACTAATGAAAAACTGTTTTTT. Translation: CASSPGTNEKLFF.

The V gene is TRBV4-2, the J gene TRBJ2-7; the D is unclear. Germline V lookup: CDR1 LGHNA, CDR2 YNFKEQ. The CDR3 is 16 residues long. V was trimmed by 1 base and J by 6 bases, leaving 19 bases between them. CDR3 protein: CASSQVSVGTMGEQYF. In DNA form, the CDR3 reads TGTGCCAGCAGCCAAGTATCGGTTGGCACCATGGGCGAGCAGTACTTC.

The chain links TRBV7-3 to TRBJ2-2, with D uncertain. The germline V gene has CDR1 SGHTA and CDR2 FQGTGA. Trimming stripped 5 bases from V and 3 bases from J, with 10 bases between. CDR3 size: 14 residues. The CDR3 coding sequence is TGTGCCAGCAGCCGTAGCAGATACACCGGGGAGCTGTTTTTT. This encodes CASSRSRYTGELFF.

This rearrangement joins TRBV19 to TRBJ1-1, with unresolved D. Germline-derived CDR1 and CDR2 are LNHDA and SQIVND (reference sequence). Trimming took off 3 bases at V and 7 bases at J, with 15 bases between the two ends. CDR3 length: 14 residues. CDR3 nucleotide sequence: TGTGCCAGTAGTATTTCCTGGTCGACTAATGAAGCTTTCTTT. It codes for CASSISWSTNEAFF.

This chain joins TRBV18 and TRBJ2-1; D unresolved. This CDR3 comprises 14 residues. Trimming took 1 base from V and 5 from J, leaving 9 bases between them. Germline V gene data show CDR1 as KGHSH and CDR2 as LQKENI. The CDR3 DNA is TGTGCCAGCTCACCACTAGCTTCAGACAATGAGCAGTTCTTC. Protein sequence: CASSPLASDNEQFF.

The chain combines TRBV7-3 with TRBJ2-3; 7 nucleotides match TRBD2. Germline assignment: CDR1 SGHTA and CDR2 FQGTGA. V dropped 5 bases and J dropped 2; count of bases not matched to a gene: 10. This CDR3 comprises 16 residues. DNA for the CDR3: TGTGCCAGCAGCCCTGAAGGAGCGGGATACACAGATACGCAGTATTTT. Translating it yields CASSPEGAGYTDTQYF.

Concerning this clone itself: Sequence at one end of the junction differs from germline and may be a read error. V and J are TRBV11-2 and TRBJ2-7; weak D call: TRBD2 (6 bases). The CDR3 is 12 residues long. The V gene's germline CDR1 is SGHAT and CDR2 FQNNGV. CDR3 bases: TGTGCCAACAGCTTAGCCGGGGGAGAGCAGTACTTC. It specifies CANSLAGGEQYF.

This sequence joins TRBV7-9 and TRBJ2-1; a possible D gene is TRBD2 (5 bases). The germline V gene has CDR1 SEHNR and CDR2 FQNEAQ (reference sequence). The CDR3 is made up of 15 amino acids. Trimming took off 1 base at V and 4 bases at J, with 11 bases between the two ends. DNA for the CDR3: TGTGCCAGCAGCTTAGGACTAACCCTTTACAATGAGCAGTTCTTC. Protein product: CASSLGLTLYNEQFF.

The rearrangement links TRBV18 to TRBJ1-2; D is unresolved. The CDR3 runs to 15 residues. V was clipped by 4 bases and J by 3 bases, with 15 bases between them. CDR1 and CDR2 from the germline V gene are KGHSH and LQKENI. DNA of the CDR3: TGTGCCAGCTCACTGACCGGGGTGGACGACTATGGCTACACCTTC. Protein sequence: CASSLTGVDDYGYTF.

The V gene is TRBV28, the J gene TRBJ2-7, with D unclear. V dropped 8 bases and J dropped 3 bases, with 8 bases sitting between them. Germline lookup yields CDR1 MDHEN and CDR2 SYDVKM. The CDR3 is 11 residues long. CDR3 sequence: CASPKLYEQYF. The CDR3 DNA is TGTGCCAGCCCTAAACTCTACGAGCAGTACTTC.

The rearrangement joins TRBV19 to TRBJ1-1; perhaps TRBD1 as D (6 bases). The ends were cut back, 3 bases at V and 7 bases at J, with 12 bases in the middle. The germline CDR1 and CDR2 sequences are LNHDA and SQIVND (reference sequence). This CDR3 is 13 amino acids long. This chain's CDR3 is CASSIGRGIEAFF. CDR3 sequence (DNA): TGTGCCAGTAGTATCGGCAGGGGCATTGAAGCTTTCTTT.

The CDR3 protein is CASSSPGTSGKSSYNEQFF. The CDR3 bases are TGTGCCAGCAGCTCGCCCGGGACTAGCGGTAAAAGCTCCTACAATGAGCAGTTCTTC. The chain combines TRBV7-3 with TRBJ2-1; 11 nucleotides match TRBD2. V lost 4 bases to trimming and J lost 0 bases; unmatched junction nucleotides: 11. Looked up from germline, CDR1 is SGHTA and CDR2 is FQGTGA. The CDR3 consists of 19 residues.

On this clone itself: The sample has other DNA sequences that encode this CDR3 too. The chain joins TRBV19 to TRBJ2-1; D is perhaps TRBD2 (6 bases). CDR1 is LNHDA, CDR2 SQIVND, per germline (reference sequence). Trimming pared 3 bases from V and 3 bases from J, leaving 9 bases between. The CDR3 covers 14 residues. The CDR3 here is CASSIGGLYNEQFF. CDR3 sequence (DNA): TGTGCCAGTAGTATCGGGGGTCTCTACAATGAGCAGTTCTTC.

In DNA, the CDR3 is TGTGCCAGTACTCGGGCGGGGATTAACTATGGCTACACCTTC. Its protein is CASTRAGINYGYTF. The V and J genes are TRBV19 and TRBJ1-2, with unresolved D. V gave up 7 bases and J gave up 1 base, with 13 bases separating them. Per the germline V gene, CDR1 is LNHDA and CDR2 is SQIVND (reference sequence). The CDR3 length is 14 residues.

The chain uses TRBV12-5 and TRBJ2-2, with 10 bases identical to TRBD1. From germline, CDR1 is LGHNT and CDR2 FRNRAP. There are 15 residues in the CDR3. J lost 6 bases, V lost 6 bases, and 7 bases had no gene match. DNA for the CDR3: TGTGCTAGTGGCTCCCGGGACAGGGGTCCCGGGGAGCTGTTTTTT. Its protein product is CASGSRDRGPGELFF.

A remark on this clone: The sample holds other DNA sequences that translate to the same CDR3. The rearrangement links TRBV2 to TRBJ2-3; no firm D call. The V gene lost 3 bases and the J gene lost 2 bases, with 9 bases spanning the gap. The CDR3 loop spans 14 amino acids. Per the germline V gene, CDR1 is SNHLY and CDR2 is FYNNEI. Here the CDR3 reads CASSEALYTDTQYF. CDR3 bases: TGTGCCAGCAGTGAGGCACTCTACACAGATACGCAGTATTTT.

J is TRBJ1-3 and V is TRBV19; possible D gene TRBD1, 5 bases. V gave up 7 bases and J gave up 0 bases, with 13 bases separating them. CDR1 LNHDA and CDR2 SQIVND come from the germline V gene (reference sequence). CDR3 size: 15 residues. CDR3 protein: CASNSPGSSGNTIYF. CDR3 sequence (DNA): TGTGCCAGTAATTCTCCAGGGAGCTCTGGAAACACCATATATTTT. The whole variable domain, filled in from reference TRBV19 and TRBJ1-3, reads DGGITQSPKYLFRKEGQNVTLSCEQNLNHDAMYWYRQDPGQGLRLIYYSQIVNDFQKGDIAEGYSVSREKKESFPLTVTSAQKNPTAFYLCASNSPGSSGNTIYFGEGSWLTVV.